This T cell receptor beta chain was profiled in a study of T cell responses to AZD1222 COVID-19 vaccine. Of note for this clone: The antigen is unknown.

Findings and caveats of the study: Close to half of spike-specific TCRs reportedly recognize unmutated variant regions. Donors were mostly white British, more females; clonal diversity possibly underestimated. Breadth and depth of Spike-specific TCRs rose after two AZD1222 doses.

The data were produced by immunoSEQ multiplex PCR, yet TCRdb's version contains in-frame clones alone and is incomplete. The profile shows fewer than 120,000 clones, roughly 90% of them singletons. Germline V gene sequence: CDR1 SGHTS, CDR2 YDEGEE. This CDR3 has 15 amino acids. Trimming left V 4 bases short and J 4 bases short, with 17 bases between. Pooled samples include second doses given at about 4 or 12 weeks. The gene calls are TRBV5-8 and TRBJ2-5; D may match TRBD1 or TRBD2 (5 bases each). The receptor was isolated from an adult who received the AZD1222 COVID-19 vaccine. The sequencing used peripheral blood, collected 28 days after the second AZD1222 dose. As DNA, the CDR3 is TGTGCCAGCAGCCGTCGCTTCGAGGGACCAGAGACCCAGTACTTC. Translation gives CASSRRFEGPETQYF. Variable domain in full (rest from reference TRBV5-8 and TRBJ2-5): EAGVTQSPTHLIKTRGQQATLRCSPISGHTSVYWYQQALGLGLQFLLWYDEGEERNRGNFPPRFSGRQFPNYSSELNVNALELEDSALYLCASSRRFEGPETQYFGPGTRLLVL.